The source of this TCR beta chain is a study of blood T cell repertoires in COVID-19. Study context: Samples taken during acute and convalescent COVID-19 were collected in the United States, Italy and Spain. PBMCs, B-cell-depleted T cells, or T cells provided the cDNA or gDNA that made up the material.

CDR1 is KGHSH, CDR2 LQKENI, per germline. V shed 2 bases and J 6 bases; nucleotides not matched to a gene: 3. The CDR3 length is 15 residues. In the source study's methods: Reference gene primer amplification gave nucleated cell count estimates. Some clones are missing from TCRdb's copy, which holds only in-frame ones; the method was immunoSEQ multiplex PCR. The V and J calls and clone size were taken over from that table, and D and trimming were inferred from the DNA. The profile shows under 250,000 clones, approximately 80% of them singletons. The receptor was isolated from an elderly man with acute or convalescent COVID-19. The V and J genes are TRBV18 and TRBJ1-6, with 8 bases aligning to TRBD1. The sample consisted of peripheral blood. CDR3 in DNA: TGTGCCAGCTCACCAAGGACAGGGCTTAATTCACCCCTCCACTTT. Protein sequence: CASSPRTGLNSPLHF.